This T cell receptor (beta chain) was sequenced for a study of T cell changes during pregnancy in multiple sclerosis. Method: immunoSEQ multiplex PCR; TCRdb's copy keeps in-frame clones and lacks some. The sample records about 36,000 clones, around nine tenths being singletons. V dropped 0 bases and J dropped 2; count of bases not matched to a gene: 10. This CDR3 has 18 residues. Germline CDR1 is LGHNA and CDR2 is YSLEER. The TCR comes from a female donor with multiple sclerosis, enrolled in a pregnancy study. The rearrangement joins TRBV4-3 to TRBJ2-1; 7 positions agree with TRBD2. The sample here was CD8+ T cells from peripheral blood mononuclear cells, taken in the third trimester of pregnancy. CDR3 coding DNA: TGCGCCAGCAGCCAAGATTGGGGGTGGGCGGGGGCCTACAATGAGCAGTTCTTC. Translating it yields CASSQDWGWAGAYNEQFF.